The sequence of this T cell receptor beta chain was determined in a study of blood T cell repertoires in COVID-19. In the study overall: Samples came from the United States, Italy and Spain, spanning acute and convalescent COVID-19. Sources were T cells, B-cell-depleted T cells, or PBMCs; the material itself was cDNA or gDNA.

The table came from immunoSEQ multiplex PCR; TCRdb's copy has only in-frame clones and leaves some out. Altogether 150,000 or so clones are present, around 84% being singletons, with the ten largest covering approximately 40%. V lost 9 bases to trimming and J lost 5 bases, with 24 bases between them. Germline lookup yields CDR1 KGHDR and CDR2 SFDVKD. This CDR3 has 16 amino acids. This chain joins TRBV24-1 and TRBJ2-5; D possibly corresponds to TRBD2 (6 bases). Sequencing was done on a sample of peripheral blood. The TCR was taken from a human donor in a cohort sampled during active COVID-19. CDR3 in DNA: TGTGCCACCTCCGGAGGGCAGACTGCCGGAGGGGAGACCCAGTACTTC. This codes for CATSGGQTAGGETQYF.